The clone carrying this T cell receptor (beta chain) was recorded a few times. The data belong to a study of blood T cell repertoires in COVID-19. On the study more broadly: Acute and convalescent COVID-19 samples came from the United States, Italy and Spain.

V dropped 2 bases and J dropped 0 bases, with 14 bases sitting between them. Germline loops: CDR1 KGHSH, CDR2 LQKENI. The CDR3 spans 18 residues. Libraries were prepared by immunoSEQ multiplex PCR; TCRdb keeps only in-frame clonotypes and omits some of them. This table holds roughly 200,000 clones, about 76% found once. This TCR came from a woman aged 50 to 60 with active or convalescent COVID-19. The J gene is TRBJ1-6, the V gene TRBV18, with TRBD1 as a possible D gene (5 bases). Material for sequencing was peripheral blood. In DNA form, the CDR3 reads TGTGCCAGCTCACCATTGGAGCAGGGTGGCTCCTATAATTCACCCCTCCACTTT. Protein product: CASSPLEQGGSYNSPLHF.